This T cell receptor (beta chain) is from a study of beta chain features in type 1 diabetes. Broader study findings: TCRB CDR3s from Type 1 diabetes patients were moderately but significantly shorter in all four CD4+ subsets.

Worth noting for this clone: The target antigen is unknown.

Isolated RNA was reverse transcribed in full, so expressed TCRB transcripts were sequenced. Clones were sequenced by immunoSEQ multiplex PCR, and TCRdb holds only the in-frame ones, with some missing. The table records 130,000 or so clones, 9% of them present only once. Trimming shortened V by 6 bases and J by 6 bases, and 17 bases separated the two germline ends. The germline V gene has CDR1 MNHEY and CDR2 SVGAGI. The CDR3 is made up of 15 amino acids. The sequencing sample was made of central memory CD4+ T cells from blood. The receptor was isolated from a young man with type 1 diabetes. The J gene is TRBJ2-2, the V gene TRBV6-5, with D perhaps TRBD2 (7 bases). The CDR3 reads CASRRGEGDAGELFF. CDR3 bases: TGTGCCAGCAGGAGAGGGGAGGGGGACGCCGGGGAGCTGTTTTTT.